The 27 T cell receptor beta chains presented below share a single source sample, sequenced in a study of cytomegalovirus exposure and HLA in healthy donors. Primers included in the PCR were 60 Vbeta and 13 Jbeta primers. Clones were sequenced by immunoSEQ multiplex PCR, and TCRdb holds only the in-frame ones, with some missing. The specimen's table records roughly 57,000 clones. The sample comprised PBMCs. These receptors were obtained from a woman aged 30 to 39 in good health and CMV-seropositive.

This rearrangement joins TRBV11-2 to TRBJ1-2; 7 bases line up with TRBD1. The CDR3 loop spans 15 amino acids. Germline V lookup: CDR1 SGHAT, CDR2 FQNNGV. Trimming removed 0 bases from V and 5 bases from J; junction bases left unmatched: 6. The CDR3 bases are TGTGCCAGCAGCTTAGAACTGAGACAGGGTTATGGCTACACCTTC. It yields the protein CASSLELRQGYGYTF. Complete variable domain (other parts from reference TRBV11-2 and TRBJ1-2): EAGVAQSPRYKIIEKRQSVAFWCNPISGHATLYWYQQILGQGPKLLIQFQNNGVVDDSQLPKDRFSAERLKGVDSTLKIQPAKLEDSAVYLCASSLELRQGYGYTFGSGTRLTVV.

The CDR3 reads CASSEGQATIGNQYF. Here the CDR3 DNA reads TGTGCCAGCAGTGAAGGACAGGCGACAATTGGGAACCAGTACTTC. The V and J genes are TRBV6-1 and TRBJ2-5, with a weak D call TRBD1 (6 bases). Trimming took off 1 base at V and 10 bases at J, with 19 bases between the two ends. Germline values: CDR1 MNHNS, CDR2 SASEGT. This CDR3 is built from 15 residues.

The rearrangement links TRBV2 to TRBJ2-7; 11 positions match TRBD1. The CDR3 loop spans 15 amino acids. V lost 6 bases and J lost 2; bases outside the gene matches: 6. CDR1 is SNHLY, CDR2 FYNNEI, per germline. CDR3 amino acids: CASRYRDRGTYEQYF. The CDR3 DNA sequence: TGTGCCAGCAGGTACCGGGACAGGGGGACCTACGAGCAGTACTTC.

The rearrangement joins TRBV6-1 to TRBJ2-7; TRBD1 matches 7 bases. The CDR3 is 14 amino acids. V shed 8 bases, J shed 2 bases, and the junction held 9 bases outside the gene matches. Germline V gene sequence: CDR1 MNHNS, CDR2 SASEGT. The CDR3, as DNA: TGTGCCAGCCTGACAGGGCTCAATCCCTACGAGCAGTACTTC. It is translated as CASLTGLNPYEQYF.

This rearrangement joins TRBV5-1 to TRBJ2-7; TRBD1 might be the D (5 bases). V was trimmed by 0 bases and J by 4 bases, leaving 14 bases between them. Germline CDR1 and CDR2: SGHRS and YFSETQ. This CDR3 has 15 residues. In DNA, the CDR3 is TGCGCCAGCAGCTTGGTCGAAAGGGGTGGGTACGAGCAGTACTTC. The encoded protein is CASSLVERGGYEQYF.

V is TRBV7-6 and J is TRBJ2-2, with TRBD2 identical over 14 bases. This CDR3 contains 18 residues. Germline lookup yields CDR1 SGHVS and CDR2 FNYEAQ. V lost 5 bases, J lost 2 bases, and 7 bases stayed unmatched. CDR3 DNA sequence: TGTGCCAGCAGCCCGGGACTAGCGGGAGAGGAAAACACCGGGGAGCTGTTTTTT. Translating gives CASSPGLAGEENTGELFF.

V is TRBV2 and J is TRBJ2-1, with TRBD2 matching over 10 bases. In germline, CDR1 is SNHLY, CDR2 FYNNEI. J was trimmed by 8 bases and V by 6 bases; bases with no gene match: 7. This CDR3 region has 14 residues. DNA for the CDR3: TGTGCCAGCAGCAGAGCGGGAGGGAGGTATGAGCAGTTCTTC. This codes for CASSRAGGRYEQFF. Full variable domain (rest looked up from reference TRBV2 and TRBJ2-1): EPEVTQTPSHQVTQMGQEVILRCVPISNHLYFYWYRQILGQKVEFLVSFYNNEISEKSEIFDDQFSVERPDGSNFTLKIRSTKLEDSAMYFCASSRAGGRYEQFFGPGTRLTVL.

CDR3 DNA sequence: TGTGCCAGCAGCCAACAGGGCTACCAAGAGACCCAGTACTTC. This codes for CASSQQGYQETQYF. V is TRBV7-2 and J is TRBJ2-5; weak D call: TRBD1 (6 bases). The ends were cut back, 5 bases at V and 0 bases at J, with 10 bases in the middle. The CDR3 has 14 amino acids. The germline V gene has CDR1 SGHTA and CDR2 FQGNSA. Complete variable domain (other parts from reference TRBV7-2 and TRBJ2-5): GAGVSQSPSNKVTEKGKDVELRCDPISGHTALYWYRQSLGQGLEFLIYFQGNSAPDKSGLPSDRFSAERTGGSVSTLTIQRTQQEDSAVYLCASSQQGYQETQYFGPGTRLLVL.

V usage is TRBV29-1 and J usage is TRBJ1-1; D may be TRBD1 (6 bases). The CDR3 runs to 16 residues. Between the trimmed V and J ends, which lost 4 bases and 1 base, there was a span of 19 bases. Germline V CDR1 and CDR2: SQVTM, ANQGSEA. The CDR3 DNA sequence: TGCAGCGTTGGGGGGACGCGGGGGGCTACGAACACTGAAGCTTTCTTT. It codes for CSVGGTRGATNTEAFF.

The V and J genes are TRBV19 and TRBJ1-5; tentative D call: TRBD1 (5 bases). The V and J ends lost 3 bases and 6 bases respectively, with 9 bases between them. The CDR3 extends over 13 amino acids. Germline V gene data show CDR1 as LNHDA and CDR2 as SQIVND (reference sequence). CDR3 in amino acids: CASSIGRGQPQHF. CDR3 DNA: TGTGCCAGTAGTATCGGGAGGGGTCAGCCCCAGCATTTT.

The V call is TRBV30, the J call TRBJ2-2; D is unresolved. With 0 bases removed from V and 1 base from J, the gap between germline ends came to 6 bases. The CDR3 length is 14 residues. Per the germline V gene, CDR1 is GTSNPN and CDR2 is SVGIG (reference sequence). The CDR3 nucleotides read TGTGCCTGGAGTGTAAACAAGAACACCGGGGAGCTGTTTTTT. This sequence encodes CAWSVNKNTGELFF.

The chain uses TRBV5-1 and TRBJ2-7; D is perhaps TRBD1 (5 bases). The germline CDR1 and CDR2 sequences are SGHRS and YFSETQ. V lost 2 bases and J 6 bases, leaving 12 bases between the germline ends. The CDR3 totals 13 residues. In DNA form, the CDR3 reads TGCGCCAGCAGCTTTTGGACAAATCTCGAGCAGTACTTC. Its translation: CASSFWTNLEQYF.

The V call is TRBV2, the J call TRBJ1-4; D may be TRBD1 (6 bases). This CDR3 spans 14 amino acids. Germline V lookup: CDR1 SNHLY, CDR2 FYNNEI. V dropped 6 bases and J dropped 5 bases, with 13 bases sitting between them. The DNA of the CDR3 is TGTGCCAGCAGCGAAACAGGGACGAATGAAAAACTGTTTTTT. This gives the protein CASSETGTNEKLFF.

The chain employs TRBV6-1 and TRBJ1-1; possible D gene TRBD1, 6 bases. Germline V gene data show CDR1 as MNHNS and CDR2 as SASEGT. Trimming removed 1 base at V and 5 bases at J, with 14 bases between. The CDR3 length is 15 residues. CDR3 bases: TGTGCCAGCAGTGAAGTTGGGGACATAGCAACTGAAGCTTTCTTT. Amino acids: CASSEVGDIATEAFF.

The CDR3 nucleotides read TGTGCCAGCAGTGAACCGGGGGCCTACGAGCAGTACTTC. This translates into CASSEPGAYEQYF. The V and J genes are TRBV6-1 and TRBJ2-7, with a weak D call TRBD2 (6 bases). This CDR3 is built from 13 residues. Trimming took off 2 bases at V and 2 bases at J, with 7 bases between the two ends. Looked up from germline, CDR1 is MNHNS and CDR2 is SASEGT.

CDR3 bases: TGTGCCAGCAGCTTAGCCTCGGGACAAAGTTCACCCCTCCACTTT. This gives the protein CASSLASGQSSPLHF. V gene TRBV7-2 combines with J gene TRBJ1-6; tentatively, D is TRBD1 (6 bases). Germline CDR1 reads SGHTA; CDR2 reads FQGNSA. The CDR3 has 15 residues. Trimming took off 0 bases at V and 9 bases at J, with 12 bases between the two ends.

This chain links TRBV27 with TRBJ2-7, with 7 bases that match TRBD2. The germline gives CDR1 MNHEY, CDR2 SMNVEV (reference sequence). This CDR3 has 14 residues. Germline trimming cut 5 bases from V and 2 bases from J; bases unmatched to any gene: 6. The chain's CDR3 is CASSPTGLPYEQYF. DNA of the CDR3: TGTGCCAGCAGTCCAACGGGACTACCCTACGAGCAGTACTTC.

This rearrangement joins TRBV2 to TRBJ1-1; 9 bases are a match to TRBD1. The V gene's germline CDR1 is SNHLY and CDR2 FYNNEI. The CDR3 contains 13 residues. Trimming cost V 6 bases and J 6 bases; bases outside gene matches: 5. This chain's CDR3 is CASRVQGAAEAFF. The CDR3 nucleotides are TGTGCCAGCAGGGTACAGGGGGCCGCTGAAGCTTTCTTT.

The chain links TRBV5-1 to TRBJ2-5; D may be TRBD2 (5 bases). This CDR3 spans 14 amino acids. Germline assignment: CDR1 SGHRS and CDR2 YFSETQ. Trimming removed 2 bases at V and 5 bases at J, with 13 bases between. The CDR3 region has the DNA TGCGCCAGCAGCTTACCCAGCTCGGGGGAGACCCAGTACTTC. This codes for CASSLPSSGETQYF.

The rearrangement joins TRBV6-1 to TRBJ2-7; the match to TRBD2 covers 9 bases. Germline V gene data show CDR1 as MNHNS and CDR2 as SASEGT. The trim removed 4 bases at V and 5 bases at J, leaving 9 bases unmatched. The CDR3 covers 15 residues. This CDR3 is CASSVGASGMDEQYF. The CDR3 DNA reads as TGTGCCAGCAGTGTCGGGGCTAGCGGGATGGACGAGCAGTACTTC.

The rearrangement links TRBV5-1 to TRBJ2-3, with unresolved D. The germline V gene encodes CDR1 SGHRS and CDR2 YFSETQ. The CDR3 runs 14 residues. Trimming left V 1 base short and J 2 bases short, with 8 bases between. CDR3 sequence (DNA): TGCGCCAGCAGCTTGACCAGATACACAGATACGCAGTATTTT. It translates to CASSLTRYTDTQYF.

The genes are TRBV30 and TRBJ2-1; D is possibly TRBD2 (5 bases). The CDR3 runs 12 residues. Trimming removed 2 bases from V and 6 bases from J, with 8 bases in between. The germline gives CDR1 GTSNPN, CDR2 SVGIG (reference sequence). CDR3 loop: CAWSRTVNEQFF. As DNA, the CDR3 is TGTGCCTGGAGTAGGACTGTCAATGAGCAGTTCTTC. The variable domain in full, with the rest retrieved from reference TRBV30 and TRBJ2-1, is SQTIHQWPATLVQPVGSPLSLECTVEGTSNPNLYWYRQAAGRGLQLLFYSVGIGQISSEVPQNLSASRPQDRQFILSSKKLLLSDSGFYLCAWSRTVNEQFFGPGTRLTVL.

The chain combines TRBV29-1 with TRBJ2-7, with D perhaps matching TRBD2 (5 bases). CDR1 and CDR2 (germline): SQVTM, ANQGSEA. This CDR3 spans 17 amino acids. The V and J ends lost 1 base and 0 bases respectively, with 19 bases between them. This CDR3 reads CSVEVGSAGLASYEQYF. The CDR3 bases are TGCAGCGTTGAAGTAGGATCGGCGGGTTTGGCCTCCTACGAGCAGTACTTC.

The chain couples TRBV27 to TRBJ2-1; TRBD2 aligns across 7 bases. The CDR3 loop spans 14 amino acids. V lost 4 bases, J lost 7 bases, and 7 bases stayed unmatched. CDR1 and CDR2 from the germline V gene are MNHEY and SMNVEV (reference sequence). In nucleotides, the CDR3 is TGTGCCAGCAGTTCCCCTGGGGGGGGAAATGAGCAGTTCTTC. It encodes CASSSPGGGNEQFF.

This chain uses TRBV28 with TRBJ2-5; D not resolved. V shed 8 bases and J shed 2 bases, with 12 bases lying between them. From germline, CDR1 is MDHEN and CDR2 SYDVKM. The CDR3 runs to 13 residues. The CDR3 loop is CASVRVRQETQYF. DNA of the CDR3: TGTGCCAGCGTTCGGGTAAGGCAAGAGACCCAGTACTTC. Based on the CDR3 plus reference TRBV28 and TRBJ2-5, the full variable domain is DVKVTQSSRYLVKRTGEKVFLECVQDMDHENMFWYRQDPGLGLRLIYFSYDVKMKEKGDIPEGYSVSREKKERFSLILESASTNQTSMYLCASVRVRQETQYFGPGTRLLVL.

The rearrangement uses TRBV7-9 and TRBJ2-2; 8 positions agree with TRBD2. V gave up 5 bases and J gave up 3 bases; unmatched junction bases: 5. CDR1 and CDR2 from the germline V gene are SEHNR and FQNEAQ (reference sequence). The CDR3 is made up of 15 amino acids. This CDR3 is CASSASGLYTGELFF. The DNA for the CDR3 is TGTGCCAGCAGCGCTAGCGGGCTTTACACCGGGGAGCTGTTTTTT.

The chain has TRBV5-1 and TRBJ1-1; D not resolved. The germline gives CDR1 SGHRS, CDR2 YFSETQ. CDR3 length equals 13 residues. The V and J ends lost 9 bases and 0 bases respectively, with 12 bases between them. The CDR3 nucleotides read TGCGCCACCAGGCAACAGCTGAACACTGAAGCTTTCTTT. Protein sequence: CATRQQLNTEAFF.